The 18 T cell receptor beta chains below were found in one sample sequenced in a study of blood T cells in healthy people across ages. Through a sample-barcoded 5' primer and a J-beta primer mix, a second PCR was run for roughly 6 to 12 cycles. TCRdb used MiXCR to reprocess the 5' RACE reads, holding one entry per CDR3 protein. The table shows nearly 1 million distinct CDR3 sequences, with about 53% occurring only once. Material for sequencing was blood. The receptor source for this set is a woman aged 55-70 years in good health.

The chain joins TRBV7-2 to TRBJ2-2; no reliable D call. Germline CDR1 and CDR2: SGHTA and FQGNSA. The CDR3 runs to 13 residues. Trimming stripped 3 bases from V and 6 bases from J, with 8 bases between. The CDR3 sequence is CASSFSGAGELFF. The CDR3 nucleotides read TGTGCCAGCAGCTTTAGTGGGGCCGGGGAGCTGTTTTTT.

The chain is built from TRBV12-3 or TRBV12-4 and TRBJ1-1; D gene unclear. The V end was cut by 5 bases, the J end by 11 bases, with 18 bases between. The CDR3 covers 13 residues. The CDR3 DNA sequence: TGTGCCAGCAGTCAGTTTAGGACGTCGGGTGCTTTCTTT. This translates into CASSQFRTSGAFF.

This clonotype was counted between two and nine times. V is TRBV29-1 and J is TRBJ2-2; 7 positions match TRBD2. J gave up 0 bases and V 4 bases, and 11 bases lay outside the gene matches. This CDR3 has 17 residues. Germline CDR1 reads SQVTM; CDR2 reads ANQGSEA. The DNA for the CDR3 is TGCAGCGTTGCAGGAGTTCTGAGCGGGGCGAACACCGGGGAGCTGTTTTTT. This codes for CSVAGVLSGANTGELFF.

The chain links TRBV6-5 to TRBJ1-6; no reliable D call. The germline V and J ends were trimmed by 3 bases and 14 bases, with 17 bases remaining between them. The CDR3 loop spans 14 amino acids. Germline CDR1 reads MNHEY; CDR2 reads SVGAGI. The CDR3 DNA sequence: TGTGCCAGCAGTTATGGCTCGGGGATGCGGACCCTCCACTTT. It encodes CASSYGSGMRTLHF.

CDR3 in amino acids: CASSIQGADTQYF. The CDR3 coding sequence is TGTGCCAGCAGCATCCAGGGGGCAGATACGCAGTATTTT. The chain joins TRBV28 to TRBJ2-3; the match to TRBD1 covers 7 bases. In germline, CDR1 is MDHEN, CDR2 SYDVKM. J was trimmed by 4 bases and V by 6 bases; bases with no gene match: 4. This CDR3 spans 13 amino acids.

This clonotype appeared a few times. This chain connects TRBV11-2 to TRBJ2-7; possibly TRBD1 for D (7 bases). The germline V and J ends were trimmed by 4 bases and 2 bases, with 15 bases remaining between them. The V gene's germline CDR1 is SGHAT and CDR2 FQNNGV. The length of the CDR3 is 15 residues. CDR3 loop: CASSSGGTDTYEQYF. DNA for the CDR3: TGTGCCAGCAGCTCAGGGGGGACAGACACCTACGAGCAGTACTTC.

The sample holds a few counts of this clonotype. This rearrangement joins TRBV18 to TRBJ2-7; 7 positions agree with TRBD2. The length of the CDR3 is 15 residues. The junction had 8 bases not matched to a gene; V was cut back by 3 bases and J by 3 bases. The germline V gene encodes CDR1 KGHSH and CDR2 LQKENI. CDR3 protein: CASSPLAETNYEQYF. The DNA for the CDR3 is TGTGCCAGCTCACCTCTAGCGGAGACAAACTACGAGCAGTACTTC.

This clonotype was counted a few times. The V call is TRBV24-1, the J call TRBJ2-7, with D unresolved. From germline, CDR1 is KGHDR and CDR2 SFDVKD. The germline V and J ends were trimmed by 2 bases and 5 bases, with 9 bases remaining between them. The CDR3 is made up of 13 amino acids. The CDR3 nucleotides read TGTGCCACCAGTGATTGGCTGCAGCACGAGCAGTACTTC. Its translation is CATSDWLQHEQYF.

V gene TRBV11-2 combines with J gene TRBJ2-7; 7 bases are shared with TRBD1. Germline lookup yields CDR1 SGHAT and CDR2 FQNNGV. Trimming cost V 4 bases and J 6 bases; bases outside gene matches: 12. The CDR3 contains 15 residues. Here the CDR3 reads CASSSIYRTGSEQYF. The CDR3 DNA reads TGTGCCAGCAGCTCCATATATAGGACAGGATCCGAGCAGTACTTC.

The CDR3 nucleotides read TGCGCCAGCAGCTTGGGAGCGGGGGTAGGATGGACCCAGTACTTC. Its protein product is CASSLGAGVGWTQYF. The chain carries TRBV5-1 and TRBJ2-5, with 8 bases lining up with TRBD2. The J segment lost 7 bases and the V segment lost 0 bases, leaving 8 bases of the junction unmatched. Germline CDR1 is SGHRS and CDR2 is YFSETQ. The CDR3 is 15 residues long.

The CDR3 reads CASSMIPGQGGTQYF. The DNA for the CDR3 is TGCGCCAGCAGCATGATTCCGGGACAGGGTGGGACCCAGTACTTC. V gene TRBV5-1 combines with J gene TRBJ2-5, with TRBD1 matching 9 bases. Germline V lookup: CDR1 SGHRS, CDR2 YFSETQ. J was trimmed by 7 bases and V by 4 bases; bases with no gene match: 11. CDR3 size: 15 residues.

This rearrangement joins TRBV12-3 or TRBV12-4 to TRBJ2-3; D might be TRBD1 or TRBD2, each matching 5 bases. Trimming left V 7 bases short and J 6 bases short, with 29 bases between. The CDR3 length is 18 residues. CDR3 in amino acids: CASTAGMGRATQGDTQYF. The CDR3 bases are TGTGCCAGCACCGCCGGGATGGGGCGGGCGACACAAGGGGATACGCAGTATTTT.

The rearrangement uses TRBV6-5 and TRBJ1-2; D is perhaps TRBD1 (5 bases). CDR1 is MNHEY and CDR2 is SVGAGI in the germline V gene. Trimming cost V 2 bases and J 3 bases, with 13 bases left between them. The CDR3 loop spans 15 amino acids. DNA for the CDR3: TGTGCCAGCAGTTACGGACAACAGGACCACTATGGCTACACCTTC. Protein sequence: CASSYGQQDHYGYTF.

The V and J genes are TRBV7-9 and TRBJ1-2, with D tentatively TRBD1 (5 bases). Between the trimmed V and J ends, which lost 2 bases and 4 bases, there was a span of 14 bases. The length of the CDR3 is 15 residues. Germline CDR1 is SEHNR and CDR2 is FQNEAQ (reference sequence). The DNA for the CDR3 is TGTGCCAGCAGCTTACCCCGCGGGGGTTCCTATGGCTACACCTTC. Amino acid sequence: CASSLPRGGSYGYTF.

CDR3 loop: CASSAMIGRGENEQFF. DNA for the CDR3: TGTGCCAGCAGTGCGATGATTGGACGGGGGGAAAATGAGCAGTTCTTC. The chain carries TRBV2 and TRBJ2-1; 7 nucleotides agree with TRBD2. V dropped 4 bases and J dropped 7; count of bases not matched to a gene: 13. Germline V lookup: CDR1 SNHLY, CDR2 FYNNEI. CDR3 size: 16 residues.

This chain uses TRBV7-2 with TRBJ2-5; 8 positions agree with TRBD1. V shed 3 bases and J 4 bases; nucleotides not matched to a gene: 7. The CDR3 spans 15 residues. Germline V gene data show CDR1 as SGHTA and CDR2 as FQGNSA. The CDR3 region has the DNA TGTGCCAGCAGCTTCGGACAGGGTGGTAGAGAGACCCAGTACTTC. Translated, it gives CASSFGQGGRETQYF.

This clonotype turned up a few times. V is TRBV10-3 and J is TRBJ1-5, with D possibly TRBD1 on 5 matching bases. The CDR3 covers 13 residues. Germline V gene sequence: CDR1 ENHRY, CDR2 SYGVKD. Trimming stripped 6 bases from V and 4 bases from J, with 10 bases between. The CDR3 protein is CAIRGHENQPQHF. The CDR3 DNA reads TGTGCCATCAGGGGGCACGAAAATCAGCCCCAGCATTTT.

This clonotype was seen only a few times. The chain carries TRBV29-1 and TRBJ1-2, with D hard to call. CDR1 SQVTM and CDR2 ANQGSEA come from the germline V gene. V gave up 3 bases and J gave up 0 bases, with 5 bases separating them. The CDR3 length is 12 residues. CDR3 sequence: CSVDRTNYGYTF. The CDR3 bases are TGCAGCGTTGATCGGACTAACTATGGCTACACCTTC.